This entry describes one TCR beta chain. Its target is not known. Unique-molecular-identifier-tagged TCR beta cDNA libraries were used. TCRdb recomputed calls from the PCR reads with MiXCR, one row per CDR3 protein. The data show roughly 400,000 distinct CDR3 sequences, with about 40% seen just once and roughly 8.2% held by the top ten. The CDR3 extends over 12 amino acids. With V trimmed by 3 bases and J by 8 bases, 1 base remained unmatched. These data originate in a study of post-analysis software for immune sequencing data. Study-wide findings and caveats: Patients showed TRBV5-6, TRBV5-1 and TRBV20-1 among 4 or 5 TRBV segments more frequent than in controls.

The chain couples TRBV12-3 or TRBV12-4 to TRBJ2-1; 7 positions agree with TRBD2. Specimen: blood. This clonotype was obtained from a girl aged 2-10 years with multiple sclerosis. The CDR3 DNA sequence: TGTGCCAGCAGTTTTGGGGGGGATGAGCAGTTCTTC. It yields the protein CASSFGGDEQFF.